The T cell receptor (beta chain) described here comes from a study of Graves' ophthalmopathy and Graves' hyperthyroidism. The sequenced template was RNA, covering the TCR beta CDR3 region. HTBI-primed RT-PCR formed the first round, and a multiplex PCR formed the second. TCRdb re-analysed the multiplex PCR reads in MiXCR, keeping a single row per CDR3 protein. The sample contains roughly 610,000 distinct CDR3 sequences, 20% to 25% of which appear only once. Ophthalmopathy not arising within 18 months of follow-up defined hyperthyroidism as stable. Included hyperthyroidism patients were aged 18 to 65 and newly diagnosed (under 2 months' duration). Many counts were recorded for this clonotype. CDR1 is MNHEY, CDR2 SVGAGI, per germline. The CDR3 extends over 14 amino acids. V was shortened by 0 bases and J by 4 bases, with 7 bases between the two germline ends.

This sequence joins TRBV6-5 and TRBJ1-5, with D hard to call. Sequenced: peripheral blood. The receptor comes from a woman aged 18-30 years with stable Graves' hyperthyroidism. Some clones in this sample may be carry-over from other donors' samples. This CDR3 reads CASSYSDGNQPQHF. DNA for the CDR3: TGTGCCAGCAGTTACTCGGACGGGAATCAGCCCCAGCATTTT.